This T cell receptor (beta chain) was observed in a study of CD8+ T cells in alopecia areata. Study results and caveats: Sequencing of scalp samples also captures resident alphabeta T cells of normal skin. Higher clonality and more expanded CD8+ clones appeared in lesional than normal scalp.

Comments on this clone: What it recognizes is unknown.

As part of sample collection, lesional scalp punch biopsies and peripheral blood were taken from alopecia areata patients. Isolated RNA was reverse transcribed into cDNA used as the sequencing template. Libraries were prepared by immunoSEQ multiplex PCR; TCRdb keeps only in-frame clonotypes and omits some of them. The data show 95,000 to 120,000 clones, approximately 50% seen once. The CDR3 has 14 amino acids. Trimming took 3 bases from V and 3 from J, leaving 13 bases between them. Germline CDR1 reads SGDLS; CDR2 reads YYNGEE. This TCR was sampled from a human donor with alopecia areata. V usage is TRBV9 and J usage is TRBJ2-7, with D perhaps assigned TRBD1 or TRBD2 (6 bases each). Specimen: NKG2D-low CD8+ T cells sorted from blood. The CDR3 protein is CASSATGGGYEQYF. DNA of the CDR3: TGTGCCAGCAGCGCGACTGGAGGGGGCTACGAGCAGTACTTC.